This entry features one T cell receptor (beta chain) sequence. Its antigen is not known. This sample is part of a study of monozygotic twins with cystic fibrosis. Study-wide points: In 13 of 16 pairs, V gene usage was closest to the co-twin's.

Assay: immunoSEQ multiplex PCR; the TCRdb copy retains only in-frame clones and omits some. The sample records around 34,000 clones, about 92% being singletons. The origin of this receptor is a girl aged 2-10 years with cystic fibrosis. Specimen: blood.

The CDR3 nucleotides are TGTGCCAGCAGCCAAGAAACAAGGGACAGGGGATCGGCTAGCAATCAGCCCCAGCATTTT. Translating gives CASSQETRDRGSASNQPQHF. The chain carries TRBV4-2 and TRBJ1-5; 10 bases line up with TRBD1. This CDR3 contains 20 residues. V lost 0 bases and J lost 0; bases outside the gene matches: 11. Germline lookup yields CDR1 LGHNA and CDR2 YNFKEQ.